These 27 T cell receptor beta chains originate from one sample sequenced in a study of T cells in Graves' hyperthyroidism and ophthalmopathy. Amplification yielded TCR beta CDR3 regions, with RNA transcripts as the source. The primer set for the first-round RT-PCR of the TCR CDR3 was HTBI. In TCRdb, the multiplex PCR reads were re-called with MiXCR into one record per CDR3 protein. The top ten clones hold about 4% of a sample with hundreds of thousands of distinct CDR3 sequences, over 15% of them seen once. Sequencing input: blood. The origin of the receptors is a woman under 30 with Graves' hyperthyroidism.

This clonotype was observed many times. The CDR3 protein is CASNDIRFPGNTIYF. The CDR3 nucleotides are TGTGCCAGTAATGACATCAGGTTTCCTGGAAACACCATATATTTT. The chain joins TRBV19 to TRBJ1-3, with unresolved D. V lost 7 bases to trimming and J lost 2 bases, with 15 bases between them. The CDR3 runs to 15 residues. Germline V lookup: CDR1 LNHDA, CDR2 SQIVND (reference sequence).

This clonotype was picked up many times. The J gene is TRBJ2-5, the V gene TRBV6-1; tentative D call: TRBD2 (6 bases). V lost 4 bases, J lost 1 base, and 16 bases lay in between. Germline V lookup: CDR1 MNHNS, CDR2 SASEGT. The CDR3 runs to 16 residues. CDR3 bases: TGTGCCAGCAGTGGAATAGGGACTCACCTCCAAGAGACCCAGTACTTC. Its protein product is CASSGIGTHLQETQYF.

In this sample, this clonotype turned up many times. The chain couples TRBV6-6 to TRBJ2-6, with D unclear. With 7 bases removed from V and 0 bases from J, the gap between germline ends came to 19 bases. Germline V CDR1 and CDR2: MNHNY, SVGAGI (reference sequence). The CDR3 has 18 residues. CDR3 DNA: TGTGCCAGCAATCCAATCACCAGGTTTAGCTCTGGGGCCAACGTCCTGACTTTC. Its translation is CASNPITRFSSGANVLTF.

Ten or more counts support this clonotype. The chain has TRBV10-3 and TRBJ1-2; TRBD1 aligns across 9 bases. Germline trimming cut 8 bases from V and 4 bases from J; bases unmatched to any gene: 8. The CDR3 contains 14 residues. Germline V gene lookup returns CDR1 ENHRY and CDR2 SYGVKD. Written as DNA, the CDR3 is TGTGCCATCTCCAGAGGGACAGGGTCCTATGGCTACACCTTC. Translating it yields CAISRGTGSYGYTF.

This clonotype occurred many times. The V call is TRBV7-2, the J call TRBJ1-5; 7 nucleotides line up with TRBD1. There are 14 residues in the CDR3. J lost 7 bases, V lost 5 bases, and 8 bases had no gene match. Germline V gives CDR1 SGHTA, CDR2 FQGNSA. The chain's CDR3 is CASSPRRGDQPQHF. The DNA of the CDR3 is TGTGCCAGCAGCCCCCGCAGGGGGGACCAGCCCCAGCATTTT.

This clonotype was found many times. The chain carries TRBV6-1 and TRBJ1-2; a possible D gene is TRBD1 (5 bases). This CDR3 is built from 14 residues. V was clipped by 6 bases and J by 0 bases, with 11 bases between them. Germline lookup yields CDR1 MNHNS and CDR2 SASEGT. This CDR3 reads CASRAGAANYGYTF. DNA for the CDR3: TGTGCCAGCAGAGCCGGGGCAGCTAACTATGGCTACACCTTC.

Only a few counts were recorded for this clonotype. A junction boundary mismatches the germline segment, possibly from a read error. The chain couples TRBV4-1 to TRBJ2-5; TRBD2 matches at 9 bases. Germline V CDR1 and CDR2: MGHRA, YSYEKL. This CDR3 has 16 amino acids. CDR3 in DNA: TGCGCCAGCAGCCAAGAAGCGGCGGGGGGGCCAGAGATCCAGTACTTC. It yields the protein CASSQEAAGGPEIQYF.

The chain couples TRBV6-5 to TRBJ1-1; D gene uncertain. The germline gives CDR1 MNHEY, CDR2 SVGAGI. Between the trimmed V and J ends, which lost 2 bases and 4 bases, there was a span of 11 bases. This CDR3 region has 14 residues. DNA of the CDR3: TGTGCCAGCAGTTACAAGGCAGGAAGCACTGAAGCTTTCTTT. Residues: CASSYKAGSTEAFF.

This clonotype appeared many times. The V call is TRBV4-1, the J call TRBJ1-1; D gene uncertain. Germline CDR1 MGHRA, CDR2 YSYEKL. The CDR3 runs 11 residues. V lost 1 base to trimming and J lost 10 bases, with 7 bases between them. The CDR3: CASSQGGSAFF. In nucleotides, the CDR3 is TGCGCCAGCAGCCAAGGGGGTTCAGCTTTCTTT.

In its sample, this clonotype was seen many times. This chain uses TRBV19 with TRBJ1-5; maybe TRBD1 (5 bases). V dropped 5 bases and J dropped 1 base, with 18 bases sitting between them. CDR1 and CDR2 from the germline V gene are LNHDA and SQIVND (reference sequence). The length of the CDR3 is 17 residues. CDR3 protein: CASSVPPGKISNQPQHF. The CDR3 DNA follows: TGTGCCAGTAGTGTCCCCCCAGGGAAGATAAGCAATCAGCCCCAGCATTTT. Looking up the rest from reference TRBV19 and TRBJ1-5 gives the full variable domain: DGGITQSPKYLFRKEGQNVTLSCEQNLNHDAMYWYRQDPGQGLRLIYYSQIVNDFQKGDIAEGYSVSREKKESFPLTVTSAQKNPTAFYLCASSVPPGKISNQPQHFGDGTRLSIL.

This clonotype has only a few counts. A read error may produce the germline difference seen at one junction end. The V call is TRBV11-2, the J call TRBJ2-2, with a tentative D call TRBD1 (6 bases). Germline values: CDR1 SGHAT, CDR2 FQNNGV. This CDR3 contains 15 residues. The CDR3 is CASSLGAGVDGELCF. The CDR3 DNA is TGTGCCAGCAGCTTAGGGGCAGGGGTTGACGGGGAGCTGTGTTTT. Together with reference TRBV11-2 and TRBJ2-2, the CDR3 gives the full variable domain: EAGVAQSPRYKIIEKRQSVAFWCNPISGHATLYWYQQILGQGPKLLIQFQNNGVVDDSQLPKDRFSAERLKGVDSTLKIQPAKLEDSAVYLCASSLGAGVDGELCFGEGSRLTVL.

This clonotype was observed at least ten times. J is TRBJ1-3 and V is TRBV12-3 or TRBV12-4; D possibly corresponds to TRBD1 (5 bases). The CDR3 length is 19 residues. Trimming took 3 bases from V and 0 from J, leaving 21 bases between them. Here the CDR3 DNA reads TGTGCCAGCAGTTTTAAGAGTCTTCCAGGGCCTTACTCTGGAAACACCATATATTTT. Translating it yields CASSFKSLPGPYSGNTIYF.

At least ten counts were recorded for this clonotype. CDR3 bases: TGTGCCAGCAGTTTAGGGGGCGCGGAGAATTCACCCCTCCACTTT. Translation gives CASSLGGAENSPLHF. This chain uses TRBV28 with TRBJ1-6; possible D gene TRBD1, 6 bases. The germline gives CDR1 MDHEN, CDR2 SYDVKM. The CDR3 runs to 15 residues. Trimming left V 2 bases short and J 7 bases short, with 12 bases between.

This clonotype appeared once. V usage is TRBV29-1 and J usage is TRBJ1-1; no firm D call. The CDR3 extends over 14 amino acids. V was pared by 1 base and J by 5 bases, with 14 bases between. CDR1 and CDR2 (germline): SQVTM, ANQGSEA. Here the CDR3 reads CSVEGAPLKTEAFF. DNA for the CDR3: TGCAGCGTTGAAGGCGCACCCTTAAAGACTGAAGCTTTCTTT.

This clonotype was seen repeatedly, ten times or more. The chain couples TRBV6-1 to TRBJ1-2; maybe TRBD1 (5 bases). Trimming shortened V by 6 bases and J by 2 bases, and 19 bases separated the two germline ends. Germline CDR1 MNHNS, CDR2 SASEGT. The CDR3 totals 16 residues. The CDR3 sequence is CASSLGAGNTNYGYTF. The CDR3 DNA follows: TGTGCCAGCAGCCTCGGGGCAGGCAACACGAACTATGGCTACACCTTC.

This clonotype appeared many times. The genes are TRBV10-3 and TRBJ1-2; a weak D match, TRBD1 (6 bases). Germline CDR1 and CDR2: ENHRY and SYGVKD. The CDR3 is 14 amino acids. V was pared by 4 bases and J by 8 bases, with 17 bases between. The chain's CDR3 is CAISGSEQGGGYTF. The CDR3 nucleotides are TGTGCCATCAGTGGGAGTGAACAGGGTGGCGGCTACACCTTC.

This clonotype occurred many times. The chain combines TRBV7-6 with TRBJ2-7; unclear D gene. Trimming stripped 2 bases from V and 2 bases from J, with 16 bases between. Per the germline V gene, CDR1 is SGHVS and CDR2 is FNYEAQ. This CDR3 contains 16 residues. This CDR3 is CASSLLVTEVAYEQYF. As DNA, the CDR3 is TGTGCCAGCAGCTTATTGGTCACCGAAGTCGCCTACGAGCAGTACTTC.

The V call is TRBV7-8, the J call TRBJ2-7; the D call may be TRBD1 or TRBD2 (5 bases each). Germline V lookup: CDR1 SGHVS, CDR2 FQNEAQ. The germline V and J ends were trimmed by 2 bases and 6 bases, with 8 bases remaining between them. The CDR3 spans 12 residues. The chain's CDR3 is CASSLRGTEQYF. CDR3 coding DNA: TGTGCCAGCAGCTTAAGAGGGACCGAGCAGTACTTC. Complete variable domain (other parts from reference TRBV7-8 and TRBJ2-7): GAGVSQSPRYKVAKRGQDVALRCDPISGHVSLFWYQQALGQGPEFLTYFQNEAQLDKSGLPSDRFFAERPEGSVSTLKIQRTQQEDSAVYLCASSLRGTEQYFGPGTRLTVT.

This clonotype came up many times. Written as DNA, the CDR3 is TGTGCCAGCAGTTTGCGTGGCAGGCCATCGAACACTGAAGCTTTCTTT. It is translated as CASSLRGRPSNTEAFF. The rearrangement uses TRBV28 and TRBJ1-1; D ambiguous. The V and J ends lost 3 bases and 1 base respectively, with 15 bases between them. Germline V gene data show CDR1 as MDHEN and CDR2 as SYDVKM. This CDR3 comprises 16 residues.

The chain has TRBV2 and TRBJ2-5; 7 bases match TRBD1. V was pared by 3 bases and J by 7 bases, with 8 bases of the junction left unmatched. This CDR3 region has 14 residues. Germline lookup yields CDR1 SNHLY and CDR2 FYNNEI. CDR3 coding DNA: TGTGCCAGCAGTGAGAGGAGACAGGGCGTGACCCAGTACTTC. Amino acid sequence: CASSERRQGVTQYF.

This clonotype was seen many times. CDR3 sequence: CASSVAGTGQETQYF. As DNA, the CDR3 is TGTGCCAGCAGCGTAGCGGGGACAGGACAAGAGACCCAGTACTTC. J is TRBJ2-5 and V is TRBV9, with TRBD1 matching 8 bases. Germline CDR1 and CDR2: SGDLS and YYNGEE. The V and J ends lost 0 bases and 2 bases, in that order; junction bases with no gene match: 3. The CDR3 sequence is 15 residues long.

This clonotype was picked up a small number of times. The V and J genes are TRBV3-1 and TRBJ1-1; D is unresolved. This CDR3 region has 15 residues. Germline-derived CDR1 and CDR2 are LGHDT and YNNKEL (reference sequence). V lost 2 bases and J 1 base, leaving 11 bases between the germline ends. CDR3 protein: CASSQRPVGNTEAFF. CDR3 in DNA: TGTGCCAGCAGCCAAAGGCCGGTTGGGAACACTGAAGCTTTCTTT.

The chain joins TRBV5-1 to TRBJ2-5; the match to TRBD2 covers 9 bases. J was trimmed by 7 bases and V by 0 bases; bases with no gene match: 4. This CDR3 comprises 14 residues. Germline CDR1 and CDR2: SGHRS and YFSETQ. The CDR3 loop reads CASSLGLAEGTQYF. For the CDR3, the DNA is TGCGCCAGCAGCTTGGGACTAGCGGAAGGGACCCAGTACTTC. The full variable domain, with the rest looked up from reference TRBV5-1 and TRBJ2-5, is KAGVTQTPRYLIKTRGQQVTLSCSPISGHRSVSWYQQTPGQGLQFLFEYFSETQRNKGNFPGRFSGRQFSNSRSEMNVSTLELGDSALYLCASSLGLAEGTQYFGPGTRLLVL.

The table lists this clonotype with many counts. The chain recombines TRBV30 with TRBJ1-5; TRBD1 agrees at 7 bases. The CDR3 loop spans 12 amino acids. CDR1 and CDR2 from the germline V gene are GTSNPN and SVGIG (reference sequence). V lost 5 bases, J lost 7 bases, and 5 bases stayed unmatched. The CDR3 coding sequence is TGTGCCTGGGACAGGGTCGGGCAGCCCCAGCATTTT. This gives the protein CAWDRVGQPQHF.

This clonotype was counted ten times or more. The chain is built from TRBV7-8 and TRBJ1-5; D is uncertain. Between the trimmed V and J ends, which lost 2 bases and 5 bases, there was a span of 10 bases. CDR1 SGHVS and CDR2 FQNEAQ come from the germline V gene. CDR3 length equals 14 residues. The CDR3 region is CASSLKPRYQPQHF. DNA of the CDR3: TGTGCCAGCAGCTTAAAACCGAGATATCAGCCCCAGCATTTT.

This clonotype appeared many times. V gene TRBV15 combines with J gene TRBJ2-7; 10 bases match TRBD2. Germline CDR1 reads LNHNV; CDR2 reads YYDKDF (reference sequence). This CDR3 comprises 17 residues. V lost 3 bases and J lost 4; bases outside the gene matches: 12. The CDR3 region is CATSRKRTSGGRYEQYF. CDR3 nucleotides: TGTGCCACCAGCAGGAAAAGGACTAGCGGAGGGCGTTACGAGCAGTACTTC.

The chain carries TRBV7-2 and TRBJ2-5; the D is unclear. The germline CDR1 and CDR2 sequences are SGHTA and FQGNSA. Trimming took 3 bases from V and 3 from J, leaving 5 bases between them. This CDR3 spans 12 amino acids. CDR3 sequence: CASSFTEETQYF. The CDR3 DNA sequence: TGTGCCAGCAGCTTCACGGAAGAGACCCAGTACTTC.